The source of this TCR beta chain is a study of CD8+ T cells in alopecia areata. Across the whole study: Tofacitinib was taken orally by treated patients, and the dose was 5 to 10 mg twice daily. Study-wide results and limits: Tissue-resident alphabeta T cells belonging to normal skin likewise get sequenced within scalp specimens.

This clone was seen more than once but under ten times. The antigen remains unidentified. The authors extracted RNA and reverse transcribed it into cDNA as the sequencing template. Only in-frame clones appear in the TCRdb table, and some are missing; sequencing was by immunoSEQ multiplex PCR. The sample includes 100,000 to 150,000 clones, 49% of them seen just once. The clonotype comes from a human donor with alopecia areata. The sequencing used CD8+ T cells sorted from blood, collected at week 0.

In DNA, the CDR3 is TGCAGCGTTGACGAGCAAGAGACCCAGTACTTC. It is translated as CSVDEQETQYF. The V gene is TRBV29-1, the J gene TRBJ2-5; no clear D. Germline lookup yields CDR1 SQVTM and CDR2 ANQGSEA. The CDR3 runs 11 residues. Trimming took 3 bases from V and 2 from J, leaving 4 bases between them. Drawing the rest from reference TRBV29-1 and TRBJ2-5, the complete variable domain is SAVISQKPSRDICQRGTSLTIQCQVDSQVTMMFWYRQQPGQSLTLIATANQGSEATYESGFVIDKFPISRPNLTFSTLTVSNMSPEDSSIYLCSVDEQETQYFGPGTRLLVL.